This TCR beta chain was obtained from a study of monozygotic twins with inflammatory bowel disease. TCRdb re-called the 5' RACE reads, yielding one record per CDR3 amino acid sequence without DNA. The sample spans some 450,000 distinct CDR3 sequences; the ten largest clones claim around 2.4%. The origin of this receptor is a human donor with ulcerative colitis or Crohn's disease, or a healthy co-twin of an affected twin (not recorded which). Source material: blood.

This CDR3 is CASSLLQSDEQFF. The genes are TRBV7-9 and TRBJ2-1; the TRBD2 assignment by TCRdb is unverifiable without DNA. The CDR3 contains 13 residues. The V gene's germline CDR1 is SEHNR and CDR2 FQNEAQ (reference sequence).